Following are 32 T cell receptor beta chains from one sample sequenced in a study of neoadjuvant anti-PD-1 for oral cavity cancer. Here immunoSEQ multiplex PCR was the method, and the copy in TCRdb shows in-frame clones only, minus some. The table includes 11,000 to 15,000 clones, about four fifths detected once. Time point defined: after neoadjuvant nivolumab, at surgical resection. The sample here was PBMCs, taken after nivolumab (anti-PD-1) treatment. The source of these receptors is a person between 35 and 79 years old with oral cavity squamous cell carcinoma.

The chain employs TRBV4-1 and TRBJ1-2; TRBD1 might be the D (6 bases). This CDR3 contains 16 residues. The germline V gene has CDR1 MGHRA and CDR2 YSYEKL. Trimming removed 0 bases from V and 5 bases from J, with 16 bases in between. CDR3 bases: TGCGCCAGCAGCCAAGAGGTGGGGGCCTTGGATTATGGCTACACCTTC. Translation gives CASSQEVGALDYGYTF.

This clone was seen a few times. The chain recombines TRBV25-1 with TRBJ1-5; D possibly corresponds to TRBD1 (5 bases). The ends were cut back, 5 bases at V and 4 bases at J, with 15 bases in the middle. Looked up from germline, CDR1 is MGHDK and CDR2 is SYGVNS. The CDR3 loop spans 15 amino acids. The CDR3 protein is CASSPGGDPNQPQHF. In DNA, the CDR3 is TGTGCCAGCAGTCCAGGAGGGGACCCGAATCAGCCCCAGCATTTT.

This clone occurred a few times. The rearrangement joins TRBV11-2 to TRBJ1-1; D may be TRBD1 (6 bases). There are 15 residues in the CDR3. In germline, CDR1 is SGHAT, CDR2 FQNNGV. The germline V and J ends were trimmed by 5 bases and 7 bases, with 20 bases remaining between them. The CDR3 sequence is CASSRGAESTREAFF. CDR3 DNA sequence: TGTGCCAGCAGCAGGGGGGCGGAATCCACCCGTGAAGCTTTCTTT.

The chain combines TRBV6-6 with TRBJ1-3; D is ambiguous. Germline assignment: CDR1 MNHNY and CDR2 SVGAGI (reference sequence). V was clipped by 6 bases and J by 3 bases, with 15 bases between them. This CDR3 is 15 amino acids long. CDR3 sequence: CASRPRRENGNTIYF. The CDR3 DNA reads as TGTGCCAGCAGACCCCGCCGAGAGAATGGAAACACCATATATTTT.

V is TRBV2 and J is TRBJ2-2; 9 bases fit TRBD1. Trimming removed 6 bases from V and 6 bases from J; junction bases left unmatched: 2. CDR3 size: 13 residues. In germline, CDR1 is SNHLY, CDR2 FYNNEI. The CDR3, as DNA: TGTGCCAGCAGGACAGGGGGGGCCGGGGAGCTGTTTTTT. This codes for CASRTGGAGELFF.

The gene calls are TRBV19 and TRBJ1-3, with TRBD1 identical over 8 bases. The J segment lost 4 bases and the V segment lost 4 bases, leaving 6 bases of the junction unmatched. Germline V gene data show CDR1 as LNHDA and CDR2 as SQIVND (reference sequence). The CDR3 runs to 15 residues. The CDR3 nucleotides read TGTGCCAGTAGTACGACAGGGGCGGAAGGAAACACCATATATTTT. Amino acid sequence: CASSTTGAEGNTIYF.

CDR3 bases: TGTGCCAGTAGTATGGATCCCGGCGGAATTGCGGGGAGCTCCTACAATGAGCAGTTCTTC. This gives the protein CASSMDPGGIAGSSYNEQFF. The V gene is TRBV19, the J gene TRBJ2-1; possible D gene TRBD2, 6 bases. The germline gives CDR1 LNHDA, CDR2 SQIVND (reference sequence). Trimming pared 3 bases from V and 0 bases from J, leaving 24 bases between. The CDR3 contains 20 residues.

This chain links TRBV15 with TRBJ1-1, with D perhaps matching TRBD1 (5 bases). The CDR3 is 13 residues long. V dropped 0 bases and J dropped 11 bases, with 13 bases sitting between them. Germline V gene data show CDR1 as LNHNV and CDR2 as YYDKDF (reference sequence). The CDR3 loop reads CATSRESGREAFF. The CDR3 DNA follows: TGTGCCACCAGCAGAGAGTCGGGGCGCGAGGCTTTCTTT.

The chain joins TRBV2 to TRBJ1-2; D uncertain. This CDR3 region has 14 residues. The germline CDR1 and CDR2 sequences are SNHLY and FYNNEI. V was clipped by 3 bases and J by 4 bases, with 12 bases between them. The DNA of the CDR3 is TGTGCCAGCAGTGATGGATTCGGCGGCTATGGCTACACCTTC. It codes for CASSDGFGGYGYTF. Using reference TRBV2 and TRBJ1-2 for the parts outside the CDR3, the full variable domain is EPEVTQTPSHQVTQMGQEVILRCVPISNHLYFYWYRQILGQKVEFLVSFYNNEISEKSEIFDDQFSVERPDGSNFTLKIRSTKLEDSAMYFCASSDGFGGYGYTFGSGTRLTVV.

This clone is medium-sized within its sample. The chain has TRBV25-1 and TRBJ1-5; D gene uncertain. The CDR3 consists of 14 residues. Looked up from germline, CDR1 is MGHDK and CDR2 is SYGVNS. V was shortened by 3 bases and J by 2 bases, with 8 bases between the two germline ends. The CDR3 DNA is TGTGCCAGCAGTGAGGCAGGTGGCAATCAGCCCCAGCATTTT. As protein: CASSEAGGNQPQHF.

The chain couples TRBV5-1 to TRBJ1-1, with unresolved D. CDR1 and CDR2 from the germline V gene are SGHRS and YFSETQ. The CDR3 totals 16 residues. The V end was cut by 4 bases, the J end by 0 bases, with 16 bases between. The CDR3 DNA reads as TGCGCCAGCAGCCGGGCTGAAGGGATCATGAACACTGAAGCTTTCTTT. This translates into CASSRAEGIMNTEAFF.

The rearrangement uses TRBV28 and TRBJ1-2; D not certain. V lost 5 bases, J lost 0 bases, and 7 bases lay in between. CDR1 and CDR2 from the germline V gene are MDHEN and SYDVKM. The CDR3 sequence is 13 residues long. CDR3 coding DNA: TGTGCCAGCAGTCAGGATTCTAACTATGGCTACACCTTC. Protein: CASSQDSNYGYTF.

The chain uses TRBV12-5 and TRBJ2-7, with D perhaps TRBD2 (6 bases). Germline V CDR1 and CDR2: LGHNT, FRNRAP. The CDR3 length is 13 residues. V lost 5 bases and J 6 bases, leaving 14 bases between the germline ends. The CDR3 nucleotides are TGTGCTAGTGGTACGGGACTTCGGTTCGAGCAGTACTTC. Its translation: CASGTGLRFEQYF.

The CDR3 DNA is TGTGCCAGCAGTTCAGTGGACGCTGGAAACACCATATATTTT. Encoded protein: CASSSVDAGNTIYF. The chain links TRBV6-6 to TRBJ1-3, with D uncertain. The CDR3 extends over 14 amino acids. The germline V gene has CDR1 MNHNY and CDR2 SVGAGI (reference sequence). V was trimmed by 4 bases and J by 2 bases, leaving 9 bases between them.

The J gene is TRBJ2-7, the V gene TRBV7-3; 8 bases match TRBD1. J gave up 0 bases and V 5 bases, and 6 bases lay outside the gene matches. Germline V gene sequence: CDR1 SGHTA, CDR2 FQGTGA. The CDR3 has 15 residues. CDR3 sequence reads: CASSPTGGSSYEQYF. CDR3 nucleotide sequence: TGTGCCAGCAGCCCCACAGGGGGGAGCTCCTACGAGCAGTACTTC.

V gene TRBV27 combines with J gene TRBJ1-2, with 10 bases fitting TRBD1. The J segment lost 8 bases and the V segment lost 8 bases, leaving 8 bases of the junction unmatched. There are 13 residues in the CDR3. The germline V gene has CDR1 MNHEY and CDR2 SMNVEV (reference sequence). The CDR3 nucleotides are TGTGCCAGCGGGGGGACAGGGGCGCGAGGCTACACCTTC. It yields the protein CASGGTGARGYTF.

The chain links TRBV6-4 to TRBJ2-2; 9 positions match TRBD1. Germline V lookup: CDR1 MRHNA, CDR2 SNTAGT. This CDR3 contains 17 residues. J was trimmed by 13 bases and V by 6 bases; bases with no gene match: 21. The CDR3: CASSPQGQGSPSAGLFF. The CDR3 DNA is TGTGCCAGCAGCCCCCAAGGACAGGGGTCTCCTTCGGCGGGGCTGTTTTTT.

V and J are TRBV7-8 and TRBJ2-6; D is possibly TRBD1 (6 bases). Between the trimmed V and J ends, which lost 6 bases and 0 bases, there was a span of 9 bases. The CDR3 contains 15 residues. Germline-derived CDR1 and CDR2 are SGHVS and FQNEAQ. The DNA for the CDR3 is TGTGCCAGCAGTGACAGGAGCTCTGGGGCCAACGTCCTGACTTTC. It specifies CASSDRSSGANVLTF.

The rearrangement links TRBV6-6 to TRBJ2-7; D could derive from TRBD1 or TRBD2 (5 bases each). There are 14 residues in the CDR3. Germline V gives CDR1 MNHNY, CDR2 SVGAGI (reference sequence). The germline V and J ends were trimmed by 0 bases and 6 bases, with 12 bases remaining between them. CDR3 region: CASSYSGERGEQYF. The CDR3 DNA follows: TGTGCCAGCAGTTACTCAGGGGAGAGGGGCGAGCAGTACTTC.

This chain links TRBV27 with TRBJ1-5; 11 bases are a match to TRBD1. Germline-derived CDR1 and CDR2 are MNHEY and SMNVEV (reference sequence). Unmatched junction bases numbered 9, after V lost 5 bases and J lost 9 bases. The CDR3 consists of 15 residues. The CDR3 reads CASSLGTGGDWPQHF. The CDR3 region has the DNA TGTGCCAGCAGTCTCGGGACAGGGGGTGATTGGCCCCAGCATTTT.

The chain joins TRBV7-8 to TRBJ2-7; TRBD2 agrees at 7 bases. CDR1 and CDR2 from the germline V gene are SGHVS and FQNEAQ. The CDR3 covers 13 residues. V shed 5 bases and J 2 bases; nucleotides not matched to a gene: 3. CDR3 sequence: CASSPGLTYEQYF. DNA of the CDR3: TGTGCCAGCAGCCCGGGACTAACCTACGAGCAGTACTTC.

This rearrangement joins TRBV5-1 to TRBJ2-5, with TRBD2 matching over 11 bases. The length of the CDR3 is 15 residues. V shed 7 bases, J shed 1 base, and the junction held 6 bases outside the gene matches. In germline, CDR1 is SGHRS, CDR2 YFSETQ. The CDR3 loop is CASGPSGRTQETQYF. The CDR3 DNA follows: TGCGCCAGCGGCCCTAGCGGGAGGACCCAAGAGACCCAGTACTTC.

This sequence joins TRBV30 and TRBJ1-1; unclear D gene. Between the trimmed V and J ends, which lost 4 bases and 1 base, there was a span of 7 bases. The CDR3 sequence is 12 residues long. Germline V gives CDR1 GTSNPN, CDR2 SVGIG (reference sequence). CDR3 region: CAWIAGNTEAFF. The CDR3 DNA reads TGTGCCTGGATAGCCGGGAACACTGAAGCTTTCTTT.

The CDR3 sequence is CSVVSQANQPQHF. The CDR3 DNA sequence: TGCAGCGTTGTGAGCCAGGCGAATCAGCCCCAGCATTTT. The chain joins TRBV29-1 to TRBJ1-5; D uncertain. The CDR3 contains 13 residues. Trimming took off 4 bases at V and 4 bases at J, with 11 bases between the two ends. Germline values: CDR1 SQVTM, CDR2 ANQGSEA.

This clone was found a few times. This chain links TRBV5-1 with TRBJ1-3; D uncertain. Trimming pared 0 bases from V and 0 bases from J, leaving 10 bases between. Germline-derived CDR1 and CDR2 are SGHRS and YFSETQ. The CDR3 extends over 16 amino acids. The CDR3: CASSLESPSSGNTIYF. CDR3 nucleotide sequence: TGCGCCAGCAGCTTGGAATCGCCGAGCTCTGGAAACACCATATATTTT.

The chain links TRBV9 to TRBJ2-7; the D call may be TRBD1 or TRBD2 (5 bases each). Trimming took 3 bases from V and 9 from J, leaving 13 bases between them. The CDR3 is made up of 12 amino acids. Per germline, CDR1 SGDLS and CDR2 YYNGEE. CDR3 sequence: CASSAGSGAQYF. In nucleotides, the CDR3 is TGTGCCAGCAGCGCAGGGAGCGGAGCGCAGTACTTC.

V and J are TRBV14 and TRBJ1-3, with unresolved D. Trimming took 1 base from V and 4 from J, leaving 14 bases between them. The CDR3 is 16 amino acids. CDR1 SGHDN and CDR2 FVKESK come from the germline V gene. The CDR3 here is CASSQGVPRPGNTIYF. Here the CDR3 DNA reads TGTGCCAGCAGCCAAGGGGTCCCTCGTCCCGGAAACACCATATATTTT.

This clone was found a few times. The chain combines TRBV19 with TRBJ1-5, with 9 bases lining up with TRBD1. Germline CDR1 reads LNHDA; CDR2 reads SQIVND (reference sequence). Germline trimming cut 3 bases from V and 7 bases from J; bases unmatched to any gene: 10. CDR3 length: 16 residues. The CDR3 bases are TGTGCCAGTAGTATCATTGGGGGACAGGGCTGGCAGCCCCAGCATTTT. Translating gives CASSIIGGQGWQPQHF. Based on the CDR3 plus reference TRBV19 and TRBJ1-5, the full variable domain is DGGITQSPKYLFRKEGQNVTLSCEQNLNHDAMYWYRQDPGQGLRLIYYSQIVNDFQKGDIAEGYSVSREKKESFPLTVTSAQKNPTAFYLCASSIIGGQGWQPQHFGDGTRLSIL.

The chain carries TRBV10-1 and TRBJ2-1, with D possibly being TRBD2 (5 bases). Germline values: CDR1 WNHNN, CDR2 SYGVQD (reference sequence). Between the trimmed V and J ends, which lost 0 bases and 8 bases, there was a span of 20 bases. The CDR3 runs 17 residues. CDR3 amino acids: CASSESGAGLQRYEQFF. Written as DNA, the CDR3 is TGCGCCAGCAGTGAGTCTGGTGCGGGCCTACAACGATATGAGCAGTTCTTC.

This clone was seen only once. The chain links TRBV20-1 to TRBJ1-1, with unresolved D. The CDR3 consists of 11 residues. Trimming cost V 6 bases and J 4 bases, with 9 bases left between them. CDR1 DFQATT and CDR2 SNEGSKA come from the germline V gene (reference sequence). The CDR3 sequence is CSARAFTEAFF. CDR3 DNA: TGCAGTGCAAGGGCCTTCACTGAAGCTTTCTTT.

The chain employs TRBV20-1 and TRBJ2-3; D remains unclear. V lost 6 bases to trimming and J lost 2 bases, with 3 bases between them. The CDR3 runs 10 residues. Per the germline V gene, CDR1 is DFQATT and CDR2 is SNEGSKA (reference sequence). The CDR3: CSATTDTQYF. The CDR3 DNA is TGCAGTGCGACCACAGATACGCAGTATTTT.

The CDR3 protein is CASSRDREDTQYF. CDR3 in DNA: TGTGCCAGCAGCCGGGACAGGGAGGATACGCAGTATTTT. J is TRBJ2-3 and V is TRBV5-5; 9 bases are shared with TRBD1. From germline, CDR1 is SGHKS and CDR2 YYEKEE (reference sequence). The CDR3 has 13 residues. V was clipped by 4 bases and J by 6 bases; unmatched bases: 3.